The present T cell receptor (beta chain) was sequenced within a study of OX40 agonist ivuxolimab in advanced cancers. Study information: Patients received ivuxolimab, an intravenous treatment, every 2 weeks at 0.01 to 10 mg/kg. Participants, 75% to 90% male, averaged roughly 55 years of age, ranging from roughly 20 to 85.

Autoimmune disease history or systemic immunosuppression led to patients being barred. The V end lost 1 base, the J end lost 5 bases, and 14 bases lay between the germline ends. The V gene's germline CDR1 is MGHRA and CDR2 YSYEKL. The CDR3 has 15 residues. TCRdb's copy holds only in-frame clones and misses some; the assay was immunoSEQ multiplex PCR. The sample includes about 70,000 clones, roughly nine tenths of them seen just once. V usage is TRBV4-1 and J usage is TRBJ2-5; tentatively, D is TRBD2 (5 bases). The clonotype originates from an adult with an advanced solid tumor such as melanoma, head and neck, liver or kidney cancer. The sample was CD4+ or CD8+ T cells sorted from blood, taken in a trial of the OX40 agonist ivuxolimab. The CDR3: CASSQVRARTETQYF. DNA of the CDR3: TGCGCCAGCAGCCAAGTGAGGGCGAGGACGGAGACCCAGTACTTC.